This T cell receptor beta chain was retrieved from a study of blood T cells in healthy people across ages. This clonotype was observed a few times. A second 7 to 11 cycle PCR used barcoded and J-beta primers. TCRdb called the 5' RACE reads again in MiXCR, with one record for every CDR3 protein. The table has about 1 million distinct CDR3 sequences, more than 35% seen once. V was clipped by 0 bases and J by 1 base, with 11 bases between them. The CDR3 extends over 15 amino acids. CDR1 and CDR2 from the germline V gene are DFQATT and SNEGSKA (reference sequence). The source is a woman aged 60 to 75 in good health. The sequenced sample was blood. The chain has TRBV20-1 and TRBJ2-3; no firm D call. CDR3 DNA sequence: TGCAGTGCTAGAGATTGGGGAAAGGGCACAGATACGCAGTATTTT. Translation: CSARDWGKGTDTQYF.